What follows describes a single T cell receptor beta chain. Its antigen is undetermined. This sample is part of a study of T-cell reconstitution after alpha-beta-depleted transplantation in children. The study, taken as a whole, reports: Roughly two months post-transplant, alpha-beta T cells reportedly originated from several hundred graft clones that had expanded.

The length of the CDR3 is 17 residues. Germline V gene lookup returns CDR1 MDHEN and CDR2 SYDVKM. J lost 0 bases, V lost 1 base, and 7 bases had no gene match. Unique molecular identifiers were incorporated when the TCRbeta library was constructed. MiXCR was run by TCRdb on the PCR reads, yielding one entry per CDR3 protein. The sample includes hundreds of thousands of distinct CDR3 sequences, about 15% of them seen just once. The chain joins TRBV28 to TRBJ2-3, with 7 bases identical to TRBD2. Material: PBMCs, mostly from graft donor cells, obtained 360 days after TCRalphabeta/CD19-depleted stem cell transplant. The TCR sequence derives from a male patient under 18 who had a stem cell transplant for acute lymphoblastic leukemia, so the T cells may come from the graft donor. This CDR3 is CASSLLGSGGSTDTQYF. The CDR3 DNA reads as TGTGCCAGCAGTTTATTGGGTTCGGGAGGTAGCACAGATACGCAGTATTTT. Complete variable domain (other parts from reference TRBV28 and TRBJ2-3): DVKVTQSSRYLVKRTGEKVFLECVQDMDHENMFWYRQDPGLGLRLIYFSYDVKMKEKGDIPEGYSVSREKKERFSLILESASTNQTSMYLCASSLLGSGGSTDTQYFGPGTRLTVL.